The entry below describes one T cell receptor beta chain. The CDR3 has 16 residues. Per germline, CDR1 MGHRA and CDR2 YSYEKL. Trimming stripped 3 bases from V and 0 bases from J, with 14 bases between. Profiled with immunoSEQ multiplex PCR; TCRdb holds only in-frame clones, not every one. The profile covers about 44,000 clones, with roughly 90% appearing a single time and about 0.65% taken by the ten largest. This record belongs to a study of T cell changes during pregnancy in multiple sclerosis. This receptor was identified in a female donor with multiple sclerosis, enrolled in a pregnancy study. The chain uses TRBV4-1 and TRBJ1-1; no clear D gene. The sequencing used CD4+ T cells from peripheral blood mononuclear cells, collected before pregnancy. The CDR3 protein is CASSHLGEGLNTEAFF. In nucleotides, the CDR3 is TGCGCCAGCAGCCATCTCGGGGAAGGTTTGAACACTGAAGCTTTCTTT.